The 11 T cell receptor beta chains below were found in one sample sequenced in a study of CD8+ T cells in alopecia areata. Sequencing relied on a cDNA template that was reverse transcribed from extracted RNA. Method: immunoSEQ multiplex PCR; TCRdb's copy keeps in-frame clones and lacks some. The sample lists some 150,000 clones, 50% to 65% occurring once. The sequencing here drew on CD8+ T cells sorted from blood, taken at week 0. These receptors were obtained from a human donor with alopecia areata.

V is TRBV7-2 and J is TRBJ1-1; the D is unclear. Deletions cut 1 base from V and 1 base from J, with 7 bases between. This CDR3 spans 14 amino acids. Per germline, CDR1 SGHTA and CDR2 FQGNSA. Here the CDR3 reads CASSLGQANTEAFF. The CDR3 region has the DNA TGTGCCAGCAGCTTAGGGCAGGCGAACACTGAAGCTTTCTTT.

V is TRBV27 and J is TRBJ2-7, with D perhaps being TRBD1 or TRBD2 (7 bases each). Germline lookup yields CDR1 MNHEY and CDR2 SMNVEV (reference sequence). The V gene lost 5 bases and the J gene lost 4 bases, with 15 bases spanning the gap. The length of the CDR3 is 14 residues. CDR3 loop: CASSPRGGTYEQYF. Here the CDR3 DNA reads TGTGCCAGCAGTCCCAGGGGGGGGACGTACGAGCAGTACTTC.

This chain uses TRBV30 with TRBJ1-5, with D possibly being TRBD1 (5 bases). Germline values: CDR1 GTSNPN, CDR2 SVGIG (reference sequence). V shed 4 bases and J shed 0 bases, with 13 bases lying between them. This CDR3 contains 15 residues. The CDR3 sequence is CAWTPGTGSNQPQHF. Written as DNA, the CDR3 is TGTGCCTGGACCCCTGGAACAGGTAGCAATCAGCCCCAGCATTTT.

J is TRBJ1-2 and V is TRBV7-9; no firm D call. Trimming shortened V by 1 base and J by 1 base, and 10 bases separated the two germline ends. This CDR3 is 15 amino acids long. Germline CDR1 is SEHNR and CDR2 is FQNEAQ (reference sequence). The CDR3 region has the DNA TGTGCCAGCAGCTTAGGACGGAGAATTAACTATGGCTACACCTTC. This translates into CASSLGRRINYGYTF.

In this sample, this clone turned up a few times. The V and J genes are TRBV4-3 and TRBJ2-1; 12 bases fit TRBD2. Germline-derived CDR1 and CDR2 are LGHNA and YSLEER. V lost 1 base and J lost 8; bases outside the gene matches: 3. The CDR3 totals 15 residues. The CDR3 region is CASSQAASGGDEQFF. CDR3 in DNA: TGCGCCAGCAGCCAAGCGGCTAGCGGGGGGGATGAGCAGTTCTTC.

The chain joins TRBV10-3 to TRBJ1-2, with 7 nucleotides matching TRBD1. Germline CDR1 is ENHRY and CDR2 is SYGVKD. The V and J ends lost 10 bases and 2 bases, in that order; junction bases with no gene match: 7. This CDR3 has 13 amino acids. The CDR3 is CATNRGQNYGYTF. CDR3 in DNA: TGTGCCACCAATAGGGGACAGAACTATGGCTACACCTTC.

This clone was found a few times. The DNA of the CDR3 is TGTGCCACCAGCTGGACGCCGAACACCGGGGAGCTGTTTTTT. Translated: CATSWTPNTGELFF. V gene TRBV15 combines with J gene TRBJ2-2; D gene unclear. The CDR3 has 14 amino acids. CDR1 and CDR2 from the germline V gene are LNHNV and YYDKDF (reference sequence). V was shortened by 5 bases and J by 0 bases, with 7 bases between the two germline ends.

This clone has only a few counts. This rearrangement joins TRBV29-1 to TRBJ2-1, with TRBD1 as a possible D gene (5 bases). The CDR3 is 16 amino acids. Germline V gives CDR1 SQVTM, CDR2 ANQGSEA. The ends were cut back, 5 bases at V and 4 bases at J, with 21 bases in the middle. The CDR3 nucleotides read TGCAGCGTTCTGAGGATGGGGCAGACTCTATACAATGAGCAGTTCTTC. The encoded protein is CSVLRMGQTLYNEQFF.

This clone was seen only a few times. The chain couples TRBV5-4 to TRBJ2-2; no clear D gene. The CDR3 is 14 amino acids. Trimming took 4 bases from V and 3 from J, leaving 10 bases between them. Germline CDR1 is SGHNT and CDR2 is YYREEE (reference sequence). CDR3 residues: CASSGWSDTGELFF. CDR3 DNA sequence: TGTGCCAGCAGCGGCTGGTCTGACACCGGGGAGCTGTTTTTT. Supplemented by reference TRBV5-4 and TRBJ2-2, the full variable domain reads ETGVTQSPTHLIKTRGQQVTLRCSSQSGHNTVSWYQQALGQGPQFIFQYYREEENGRGNFPPRFSGLQFPNYSSELNVNALELDDSALYLCASSGWSDTGELFFGEGSRLTVL.

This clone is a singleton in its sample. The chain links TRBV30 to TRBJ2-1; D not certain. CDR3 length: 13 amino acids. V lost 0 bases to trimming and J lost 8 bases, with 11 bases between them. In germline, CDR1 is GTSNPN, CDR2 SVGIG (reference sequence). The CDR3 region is CAWSVLSADEQFF. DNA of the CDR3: TGTGCCTGGAGTGTATTGTCGGCGGATGAGCAGTTCTTC.

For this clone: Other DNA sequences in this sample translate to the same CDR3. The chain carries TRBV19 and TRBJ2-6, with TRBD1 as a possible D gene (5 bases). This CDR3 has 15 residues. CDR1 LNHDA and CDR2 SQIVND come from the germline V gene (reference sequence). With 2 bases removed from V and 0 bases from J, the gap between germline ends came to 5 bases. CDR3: CASSITGSGANVLTF. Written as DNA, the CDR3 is TGTGCCAGTAGTATAACAGGCTCTGGGGCCAACGTCCTGACTTTC.